These 8 T cell receptor beta chains share one sample of origin, sequenced in a study of blood T cell repertoires in COVID-19. Sequencing was performed with immunoSEQ multiplex PCR; in TCRdb, only in-frame clones are kept and a portion is missing. The sample yields 380,000 or so clones, 70% to 90% seen once. Sequenced sample: PBMCs or T cells enriched from blood (not recorded which). These receptors were collected from a man aged 25 to 45 who had recovered from COVID-19.

The rearrangement uses TRBV19 and TRBJ1-6, with 8 bases identical to TRBD1. This CDR3 has 17 residues. The junction had 2 bases not matched to a gene; V was cut back by 1 base and J by 0 bases. Germline CDR1 reads LNHDA; CDR2 reads SQIVND (reference sequence). The CDR3 region has the DNA TGTGCCAGTAGTATAGGGACAGGGAGCTCCTATAATTCACCCCTCCACTTT. This codes for CASSIGTGSSYNSPLHF.

The chain recombines TRBV9 with TRBJ2-5; maybe TRBD1 (6 bases). In germline, CDR1 is SGDLS, CDR2 YYNGEE. The V gene lost 0 bases and the J gene lost 9 bases, with 15 bases spanning the gap. CDR3 length: 14 residues. CDR3 bases: TGTGCCAGCAGCGTAGCGGCGACAGGTCGGTCCCAGTACTTC. This codes for CASSVAATGRSQYF.

The chain couples TRBV5-8 to TRBJ1-1, with D perhaps TRBD1 (5 bases). CDR3 length equals 14 residues. V gave up 3 bases and J gave up 5 bases, with 14 bases separating them. Germline V CDR1 and CDR2: SGHTS, YDEGEE. The CDR3 DNA follows: TGTGCCAGCAGCTCTCAGGGCGATGGGACTGAAGCTTTCTTT. Translating gives CASSSQGDGTEAFF.

V and J are TRBV5-4 and TRBJ1-1, with D possibly matching TRBD1 (6 bases). Germline V lookup: CDR1 SGHNT, CDR2 YYREEE (reference sequence). Trimming left V 4 bases short and J 0 bases short, with 16 bases between. This CDR3 region has 16 residues. The CDR3 loop is CASSPGGQNMNTEAFF. DNA of the CDR3: TGTGCCAGCAGCCCCGGGGGGCAGAACATGAACACTGAAGCTTTCTTT.

The J gene is TRBJ1-1, the V gene TRBV14; possible D gene TRBD1, 5 bases. This CDR3 has 13 amino acids. Germline CDR1 SGHDN, CDR2 FVKESK. Trimming took 4 bases from V and 1 from J, leaving 7 bases between them. For the CDR3, the DNA is TGTGCCAGCAGCCTCGGACAGAACACTGAAGCTTTCTTT. Translating it yields CASSLGQNTEAFF.

The CDR3 spells CASRALLGQNQEKLFF. The CDR3 nucleotides are TGTGCCAGCAGGGCGCTCCTCGGACAGAATCAAGAAAAACTGTTTTTT. The chain employs TRBV2 and TRBJ1-4; TRBD1 might be the D (6 bases). Trimming removed 6 bases from V and 8 bases from J, with 22 bases in between. Per germline, CDR1 SNHLY and CDR2 FYNNEI. This CDR3 has 16 amino acids.

The J gene is TRBJ1-2, the V gene TRBV6-1, with 7 bases fitting TRBD1. Germline lookup yields CDR1 MNHNS and CDR2 SASEGT. The V segment lost 3 bases and the J segment 6 bases; nucleotides outside the gene matches: 1. This CDR3 is built from 12 residues. CDR3 in amino acids: CASSETGNGYTF. The CDR3 DNA reads TGTGCCAGCAGTGAGACAGGGAATGGCTACACCTTC.

The gene calls are TRBV7-9 and TRBJ2-5; D possibly corresponds to TRBD1 (6 bases). Trimming shortened V by 5 bases and J by 5 bases, and 21 bases separated the two germline ends. The CDR3 spans 16 residues. Germline V gene sequence: CDR1 SEHNR, CDR2 FQNEAQ (reference sequence). In nucleotides, the CDR3 is TGTGCCAGCAGCCCAAAACCCAACAGGGAGCGGGAGACCCAGTACTTC. Translating gives CASSPKPNRERETQYF. Full variable domain (missing parts from reference TRBV7-9 and TRBJ2-5): DTGVSQNPRHKITKRGQNVTFRCDPISEHNRLYWYRQTLGQGPEFLTYFQNEAQLEKSRLLSDRFSAERPKGSFSTLEIQRTEQGDSAMYLCASSPKPNRERETQYFGPGTRLLVL.